The subject of this entry is one TCR beta chain. Antigen specificity is unknown. The sample originates from a study of OX40 agonist ivuxolimab in advanced cancers. Points from the study as a whole: Normalized T-cell clonal expansion was also low in some nonresponders.

Here immunoSEQ multiplex PCR was the method, and the copy in TCRdb shows in-frame clones only, minus some. The table has 26,000 or so clones, over 70% seen once. The receptor comes from an adult with an advanced solid tumor such as melanoma, head and neck, liver or kidney cancer. The specimen comprised CD4+ or CD8+ T cells sorted from blood, sampled in a trial of the OX40 agonist ivuxolimab.

The CDR3 is CASSKPLGKHYGYTF. The CDR3, as DNA: TGTGCCAGCAGCAAGCCCTTGGGGAAGCACTATGGCTACACCTTC. The V and J genes are TRBV9 and TRBJ1-2, with D hard to call. Germline V gene sequence: CDR1 SGDLS, CDR2 YYNGEE. The CDR3 covers 15 residues. V lost 4 bases, J lost 3 bases, and 16 bases lay in between. Supplemented by reference TRBV9 and TRBJ1-2, the full variable domain reads DSGVTQTPKHLITATGQRVTLRCSPRSGDLSVYWYQQSLDQGLQFLIQYYNGEERAKGNILERFSAQQFPDLHSELNLSSLELGDSALYFCASSKPLGKHYGYTFGSGTRLTVV.